This T cell receptor (beta chain) was retrieved from a study of T cell responses to AZD1222 COVID-19 vaccine. Study-level background: Pooled samples include second doses given at about 4 or 12 weeks.

Points from the study as a whole: Donors were largely white British and mainly female; clonal diversity was possibly underestimated. Dominant CD4 TCR responses targeted spike regions 160-218 and 743-854.

This CDR3 has 14 amino acids. Trimming took 5 bases from V and 0 from J, leaving 10 bases between them. CDR1 and CDR2 from the germline V gene are LNHDA and SQIVND (reference sequence). Of note for this clone: Its antigen remains unidentified.

Profiled with immunoSEQ multiplex PCR; TCRdb holds only in-frame clones, not every one. The sample includes 150,000 or so clones, 94% seen only once; the top ten take approximately 0.64%. This chain connects TRBV19 to TRBJ1-1; weak D call: TRBD1 (5 bases). The TCR comes from an adult in good health. The input for sequencing was peripheral blood, taken on day 0 of AZD1222 vaccination. CDR3 in amino acids: CASSDQGLNTEAFF. The DNA for the CDR3 is TGTGCCAGTAGTGACCAGGGTCTGAACACTGAAGCTTTCTTT.